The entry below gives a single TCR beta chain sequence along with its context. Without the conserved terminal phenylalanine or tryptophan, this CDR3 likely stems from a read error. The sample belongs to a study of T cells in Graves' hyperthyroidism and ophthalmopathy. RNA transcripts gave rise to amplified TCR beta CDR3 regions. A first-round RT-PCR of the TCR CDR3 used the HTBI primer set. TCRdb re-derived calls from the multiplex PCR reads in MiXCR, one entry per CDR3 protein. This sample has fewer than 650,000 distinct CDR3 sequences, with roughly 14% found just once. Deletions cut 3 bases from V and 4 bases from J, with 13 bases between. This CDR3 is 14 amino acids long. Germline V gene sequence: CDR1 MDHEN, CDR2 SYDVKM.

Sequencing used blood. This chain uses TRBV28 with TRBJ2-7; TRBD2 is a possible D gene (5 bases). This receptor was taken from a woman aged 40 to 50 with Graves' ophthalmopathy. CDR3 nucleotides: TGTGCCAGCAGTTTTCTGGCGGGTGGGTACGAGCAGTACCTC. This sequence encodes CASSFLAGGYEQYL.